This TCR beta chain was obtained from a study of identical twins. Whole-study findings and limits: Models underestimated TCR alpha sharing (out-of-frame) in monozygotic twins.

In its sample, this clonotype was seen a few times. Its antigen is still unknown. TCRdb reanalysed the 5' RACE reads using MiXCR and keeps one entry per CDR3 protein. The table has approximately 230,000 distinct CDR3 sequences, about 6.7% seen once. The same specimen was also included in a second study, on T cells expressing NK-cell markers.

The clonotype was recovered from a woman in her late teens or twenties in good health. Sequenced: CD8+ T cells sorted from blood.

CDR3 residues: CASSLEKAGVNTGELFF. For the CDR3, the DNA is TGTGCCAGCAGCTTAGAAAAGGCGGGGGTAAACACCGGGGAGCTGTTTTTT. This rearrangement joins TRBV7-6 to TRBJ2-2, with TRBD2 matching over 7 bases. The junction had 7 bases not matched to a gene; V was cut back by 1 base and J by 2 bases. CDR1 is SGHVS, CDR2 FNYEAQ, per germline. CDR3 length: 17 residues.